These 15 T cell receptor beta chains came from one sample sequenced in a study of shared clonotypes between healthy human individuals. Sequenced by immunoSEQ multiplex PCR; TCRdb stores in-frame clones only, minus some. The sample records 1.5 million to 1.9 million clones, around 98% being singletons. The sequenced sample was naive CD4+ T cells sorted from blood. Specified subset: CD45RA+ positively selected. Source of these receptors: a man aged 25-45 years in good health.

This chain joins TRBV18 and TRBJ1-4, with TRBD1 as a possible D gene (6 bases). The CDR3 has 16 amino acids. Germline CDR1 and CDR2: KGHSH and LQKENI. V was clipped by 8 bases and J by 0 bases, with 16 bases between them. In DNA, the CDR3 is TGTGCCAGCACCCACCGGGGGGCCTCAACTAATGAAAAACTGTTTTTT. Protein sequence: CASTHRGASTNEKLFF.

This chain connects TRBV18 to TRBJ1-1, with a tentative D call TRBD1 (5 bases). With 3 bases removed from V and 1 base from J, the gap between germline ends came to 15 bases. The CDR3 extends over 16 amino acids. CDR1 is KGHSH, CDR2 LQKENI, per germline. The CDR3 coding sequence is TGTGCCAGCTCACCCCAACAACAGGCGTCGAACACTGAAGCTTTCTTT. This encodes CASSPQQQASNTEAFF.

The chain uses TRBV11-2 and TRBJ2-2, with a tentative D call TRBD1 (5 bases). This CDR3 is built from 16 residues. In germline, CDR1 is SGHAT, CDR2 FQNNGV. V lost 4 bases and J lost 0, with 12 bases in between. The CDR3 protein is CASSSNRFANTGELFF. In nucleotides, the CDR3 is TGTGCCAGCAGCTCCAACAGGTTCGCGAACACCGGGGAGCTGTTTTTT.

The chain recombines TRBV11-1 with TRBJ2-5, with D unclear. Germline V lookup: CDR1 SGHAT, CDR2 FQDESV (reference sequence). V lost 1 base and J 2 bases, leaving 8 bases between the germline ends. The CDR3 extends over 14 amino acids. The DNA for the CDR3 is TGTGCCAGCAGCTTAGAGGCCTTACAAGAGACCCAGTACTTC. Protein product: CASSLEALQETQYF.

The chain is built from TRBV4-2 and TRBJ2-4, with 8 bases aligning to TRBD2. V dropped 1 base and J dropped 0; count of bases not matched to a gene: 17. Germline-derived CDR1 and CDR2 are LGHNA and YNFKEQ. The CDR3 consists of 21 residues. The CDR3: CASSQVTRSGSYEVAKNIQYF. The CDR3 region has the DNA TGTGCCAGCAGCCAAGTCACCCGGAGCGGGAGCTACGAAGTAGCCAAAAACATTCAGTACTTC.

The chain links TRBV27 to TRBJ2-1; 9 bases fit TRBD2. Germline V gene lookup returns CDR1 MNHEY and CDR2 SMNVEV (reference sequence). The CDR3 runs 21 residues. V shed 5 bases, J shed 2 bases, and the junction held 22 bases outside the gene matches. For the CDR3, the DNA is TGTGCCAGCAGTACCTCCCGGGGTAGCGGGAGTCTCCACGAGCCCTACAATGAGCAGTTCTTC. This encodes CASSTSRGSGSLHEPYNEQFF.

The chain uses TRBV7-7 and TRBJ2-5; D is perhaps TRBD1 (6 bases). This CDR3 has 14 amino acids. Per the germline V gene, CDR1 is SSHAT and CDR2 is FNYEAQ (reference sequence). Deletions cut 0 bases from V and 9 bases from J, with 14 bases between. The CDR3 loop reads CASSLAQGPAAQYF. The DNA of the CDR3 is TGTGCCAGCAGCTTAGCGCAGGGGCCAGCGGCCCAGTACTTC.

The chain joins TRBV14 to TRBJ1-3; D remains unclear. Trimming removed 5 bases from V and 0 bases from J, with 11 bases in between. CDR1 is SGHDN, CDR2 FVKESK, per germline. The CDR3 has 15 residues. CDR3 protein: CASSYSRGSGNTIYF. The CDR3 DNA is TGTGCCAGCAGCTACTCTCGAGGCTCTGGAAACACCATATATTTT.

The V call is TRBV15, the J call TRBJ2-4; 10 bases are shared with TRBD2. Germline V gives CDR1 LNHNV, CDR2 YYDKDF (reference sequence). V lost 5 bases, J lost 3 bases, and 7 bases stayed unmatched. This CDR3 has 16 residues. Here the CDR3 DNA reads TGTGCCACCAGCCCGGGGACTAGCGTACTCAAAAACATTCAGTACTTC. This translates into CATSPGTSVLKNIQYF.

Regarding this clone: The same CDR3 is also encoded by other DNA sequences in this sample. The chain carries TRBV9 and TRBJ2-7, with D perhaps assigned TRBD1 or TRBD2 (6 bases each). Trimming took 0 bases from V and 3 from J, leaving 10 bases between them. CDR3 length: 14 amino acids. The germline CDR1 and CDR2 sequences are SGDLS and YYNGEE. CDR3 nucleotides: TGTGCCAGCAGCGTAGCGGGGGCGAGCTACGAGCAGTACTTC. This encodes CASSVAGASYEQYF.

CDR3 loop: CASSQDENEQFF. As DNA, the CDR3 is TGTGCCAGCAGCCAAGACGAGAATGAGCAGTTCTTC. The rearrangement joins TRBV4-2 to TRBJ2-1; D gene ambiguous. The germline CDR1 and CDR2 sequences are LGHNA and YNFKEQ. This CDR3 has 12 amino acids. V lost 0 bases to trimming and J lost 7 bases, with 4 bases between them.

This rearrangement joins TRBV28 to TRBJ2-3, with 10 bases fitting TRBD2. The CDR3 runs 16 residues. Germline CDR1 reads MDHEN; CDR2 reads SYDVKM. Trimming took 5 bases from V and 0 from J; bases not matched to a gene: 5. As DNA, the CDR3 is TGTGCCAGCAGTCGACTAGCGGGCGCTAGCACAGATACGCAGTATTTT. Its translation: CASSRLAGASTDTQYF.

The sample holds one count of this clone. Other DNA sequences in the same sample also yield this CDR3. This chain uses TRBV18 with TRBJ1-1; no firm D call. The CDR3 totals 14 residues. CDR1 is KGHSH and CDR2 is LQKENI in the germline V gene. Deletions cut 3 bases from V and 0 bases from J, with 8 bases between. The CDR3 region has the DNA TGTGCCAGCTCACCGCAGGTTATGAACACTGAAGCTTTCTTT. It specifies CASSPQVMNTEAFF.

The CDR3 is CASSRQGLLYEQYF. CDR3 bases: TGTGCCAGCAGTCGACAGGGGCTCCTCTACGAGCAGTACTTC. V and J are TRBV7-9 and TRBJ2-7; TRBD1 agrees at 8 bases. The CDR3 is 14 amino acids. V lost 6 bases and J lost 3; bases outside the gene matches: 7. Per germline, CDR1 SEHNR and CDR2 FQNEAQ (reference sequence).

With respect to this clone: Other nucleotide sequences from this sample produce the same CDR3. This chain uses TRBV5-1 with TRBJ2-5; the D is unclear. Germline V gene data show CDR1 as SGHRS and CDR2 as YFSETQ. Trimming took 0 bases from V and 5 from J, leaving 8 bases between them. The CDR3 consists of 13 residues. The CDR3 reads CASSLAPEETQYF. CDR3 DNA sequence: TGCGCCAGCAGCTTGGCTCCAGAGGAGACCCAGTACTTC. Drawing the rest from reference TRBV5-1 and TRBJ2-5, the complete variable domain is KAGVTQTPRYLIKTRGQQVTLSCSPISGHRSVSWYQQTPGQGLQFLFEYFSETQRNKGNFPGRFSGRQFSNSRSEMNVSTLELGDSALYLCASSLAPEETQYFGPGTRLLVL.